This T cell receptor beta chain was captured in a study of shared T cell receptors in the human thymus. This table comes from immunoSEQ multiplex PCR, and its TCRdb copy is limited to in-frame clones, with some not included. The sample holds about 660,000 clones, roughly 90% seen once. This CDR3 contains 15 residues. Deletions cut 1 base from V and 6 bases from J, with 14 bases between. CDR1 is LGHNA, CDR2 YNFKEQ, per germline. The data also belong to a second study, concerning human thymus T cells. That paper states: Those donating were healthy Finnish infants in corrective surgery for congenital heart defects. During corrective heart surgery, resections were taken, and the thymus tissue came from them. Repertoires from thymus and blood appeared to show biased V and J gene usage. Thymic repertoires of unrelated individuals were reported in related research to overlap highly.

Source material: thymocytes. The sequence was collected from a boy under two years old with a congenital heart defect. J is TRBJ2-3 and V is TRBV4-2; D is possibly TRBD2 (5 bases). The CDR3, as DNA: TGTGCCAGCAGCCAAGTTGGAGACTACGCCGATACGCAGTATTTT. As protein: CASSQVGDYADTQYF.